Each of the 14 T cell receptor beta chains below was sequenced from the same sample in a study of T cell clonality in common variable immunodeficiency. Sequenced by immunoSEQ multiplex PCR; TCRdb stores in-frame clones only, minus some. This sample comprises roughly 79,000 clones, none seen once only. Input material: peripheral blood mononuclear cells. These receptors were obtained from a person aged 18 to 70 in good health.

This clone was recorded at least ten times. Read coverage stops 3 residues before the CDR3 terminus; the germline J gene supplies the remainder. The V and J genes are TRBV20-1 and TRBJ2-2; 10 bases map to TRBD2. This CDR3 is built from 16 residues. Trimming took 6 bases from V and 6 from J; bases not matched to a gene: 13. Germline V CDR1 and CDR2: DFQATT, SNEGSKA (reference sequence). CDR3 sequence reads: CSASGASGSVAGELFF. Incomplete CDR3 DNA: TGCAGTGCCTCCGGGGCTAGCGGGAGTGTTGCCGGGGAG.

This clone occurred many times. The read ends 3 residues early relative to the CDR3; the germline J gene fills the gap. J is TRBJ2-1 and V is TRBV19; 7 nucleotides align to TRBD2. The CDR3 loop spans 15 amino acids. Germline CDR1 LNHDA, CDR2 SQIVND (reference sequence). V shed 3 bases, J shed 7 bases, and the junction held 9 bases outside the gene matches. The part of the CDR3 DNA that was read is TGTGCCAGTAGTATGGCGGGAGTGGGGGGAAATGAG. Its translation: CASSMAGVGGNE. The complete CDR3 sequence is CASSMAGVGGNEQFF.

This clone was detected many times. The CDR3 bases that were read are TGTGCCAGCAGTCGGGACAGCCTGAACTATGGC. Translation: CASSRDSLNYG. The complete CDR3 reads CASSRDSLNYGYTF. This chain links TRBV6-2 or TRBV6-3 with TRBJ1-2; TRBD1 agrees at 7 bases. The missing CDR3 end, 3 residues past where the read stops, is filled in from the germline J gene. V was clipped by 5 bases and J by 2 bases; unmatched bases: 5. CDR1 and CDR2 (germline): MNHEY, SVGEGT. The CDR3 runs 14 residues.

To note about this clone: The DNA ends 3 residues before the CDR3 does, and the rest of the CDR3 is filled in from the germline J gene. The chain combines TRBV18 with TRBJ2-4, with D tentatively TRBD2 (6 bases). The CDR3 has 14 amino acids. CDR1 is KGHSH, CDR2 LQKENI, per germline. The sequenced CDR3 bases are TGTGCCAGCTCACCCACGGGGGATAACTATGGT. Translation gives CASSPTGDNYG. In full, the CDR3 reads CASSPTGDNYGQYF. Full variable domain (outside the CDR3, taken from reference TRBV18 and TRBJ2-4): NAGVMQNPRHLVRRRGQEARLRCSPMKGHSHVYWYRQLPEEGLKFMVYLQKENIIDESGMPKERFSAEFPKEGPSILRIQQVVRGDSAAYFCASSPTGDNYGQYFGAGTRLSVL.

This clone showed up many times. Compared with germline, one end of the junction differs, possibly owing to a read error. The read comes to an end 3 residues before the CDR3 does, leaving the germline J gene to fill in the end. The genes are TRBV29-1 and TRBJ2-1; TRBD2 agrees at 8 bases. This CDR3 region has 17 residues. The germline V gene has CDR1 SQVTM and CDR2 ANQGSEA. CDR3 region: CSVEGLAPPLSYNEQFF. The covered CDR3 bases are TGCAGCGTGGAAGGACTAGCCCCACCGCTATCCTACAATGAG.

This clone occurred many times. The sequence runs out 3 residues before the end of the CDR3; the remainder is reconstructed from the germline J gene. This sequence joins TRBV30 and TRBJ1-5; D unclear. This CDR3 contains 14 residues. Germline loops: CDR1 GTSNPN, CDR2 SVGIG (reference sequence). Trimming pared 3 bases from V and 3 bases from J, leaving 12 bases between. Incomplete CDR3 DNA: TGTGCCTGGAGAGGCCCCGCCGCCAATCAGCCC. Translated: CAWRGPAANQP. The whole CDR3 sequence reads CAWRGPAANQPQHF.

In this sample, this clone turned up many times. Incomplete CDR3 DNA: TGCAGTGCGATATACAGGGGGCGCGCAGATACG. Translating gives CSAIYRGRADT. The whole CDR3 sequence is CSAIYRGRADTQYF. The chain combines TRBV20-1 with TRBJ2-3, with TRBD1 identical over 9 bases. The read falls 3 residues short of the CDR3 end, and the missing part is taken from the germline J gene. Germline loops: CDR1 DFQATT, CDR2 SNEGSKA (reference sequence). This CDR3 spans 14 amino acids. V lost 6 bases, J lost 4 bases, and 8 bases stayed unmatched.

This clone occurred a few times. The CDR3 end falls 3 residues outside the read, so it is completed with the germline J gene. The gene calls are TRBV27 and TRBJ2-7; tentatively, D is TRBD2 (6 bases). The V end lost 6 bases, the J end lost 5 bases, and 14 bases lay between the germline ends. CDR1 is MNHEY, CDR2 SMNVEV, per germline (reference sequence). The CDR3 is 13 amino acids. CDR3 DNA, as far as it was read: TGTGCCAGCAGCCACGGGGGTCGCGACGAG. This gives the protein CASSHGGRDE. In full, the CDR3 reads CASSHGGRDEQYF.

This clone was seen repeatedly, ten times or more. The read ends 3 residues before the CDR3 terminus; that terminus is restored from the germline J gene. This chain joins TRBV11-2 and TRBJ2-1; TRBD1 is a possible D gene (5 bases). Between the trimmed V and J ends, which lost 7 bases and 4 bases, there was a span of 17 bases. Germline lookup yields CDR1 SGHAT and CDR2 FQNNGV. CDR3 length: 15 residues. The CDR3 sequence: CASILTESHYNEQFF. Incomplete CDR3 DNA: TGTGCCAGCATCTTGACAGAGAGCCATTACAATGAG.

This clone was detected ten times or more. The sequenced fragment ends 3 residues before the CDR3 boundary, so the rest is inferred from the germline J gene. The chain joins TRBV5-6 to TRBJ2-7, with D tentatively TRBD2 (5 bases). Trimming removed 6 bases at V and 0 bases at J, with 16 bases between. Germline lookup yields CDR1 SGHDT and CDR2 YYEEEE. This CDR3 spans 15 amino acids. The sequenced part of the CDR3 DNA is TGTGCCAGCACTATTGACACGGGGAGCTCCTACGAG. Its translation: CASTIDTGSSYE. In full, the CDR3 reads CASTIDTGSSYEQYF.

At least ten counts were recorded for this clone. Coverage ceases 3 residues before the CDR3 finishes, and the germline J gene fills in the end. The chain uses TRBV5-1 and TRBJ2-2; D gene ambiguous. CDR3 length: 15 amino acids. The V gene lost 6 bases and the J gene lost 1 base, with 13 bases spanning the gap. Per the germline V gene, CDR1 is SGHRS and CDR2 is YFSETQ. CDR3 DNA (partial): TGCGCCAGCACCTGGTCTCCGGGGAACACCGGGGAG. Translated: CASTWSPGNTGE. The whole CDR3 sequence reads CASTWSPGNTGELFF.

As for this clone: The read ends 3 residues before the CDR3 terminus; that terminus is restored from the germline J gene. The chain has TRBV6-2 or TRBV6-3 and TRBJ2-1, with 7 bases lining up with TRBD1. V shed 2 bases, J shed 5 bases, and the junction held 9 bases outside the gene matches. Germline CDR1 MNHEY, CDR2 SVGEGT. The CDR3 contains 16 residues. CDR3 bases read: TGTGCCAGCAGTTACACGGGGACAGAGGCGAACAATGAG. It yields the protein CASSYTGTEANNE. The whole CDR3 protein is CASSYTGTEANNEQFF.

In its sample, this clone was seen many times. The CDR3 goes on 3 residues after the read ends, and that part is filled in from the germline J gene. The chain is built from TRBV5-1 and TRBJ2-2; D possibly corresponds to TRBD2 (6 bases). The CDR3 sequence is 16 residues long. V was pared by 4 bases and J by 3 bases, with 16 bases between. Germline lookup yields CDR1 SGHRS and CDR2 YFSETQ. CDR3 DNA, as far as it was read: TGCGCCAGCAGCGGCAGGTCGACGGGGGACACCGGGGAG. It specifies CASSGRSTGDTGE. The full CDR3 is CASSGRSTGDTGELFF. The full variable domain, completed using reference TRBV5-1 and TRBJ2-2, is KAGVTQTPRYLIKTRGQQVTLSCSPISGHRSVSWYQQTPGQGLQFLFEYFSETQRNKGNFPGRFSGRQFSNSRSEMNVSTLELGDSALYLCASSGRSTGDTGELFFGEGSRLTVL.

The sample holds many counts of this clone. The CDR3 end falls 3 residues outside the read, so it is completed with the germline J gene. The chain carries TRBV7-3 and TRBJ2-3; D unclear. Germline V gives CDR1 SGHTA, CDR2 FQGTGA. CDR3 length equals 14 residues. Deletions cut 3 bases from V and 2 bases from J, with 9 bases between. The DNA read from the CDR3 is TGTGCCAGCAGCTTGGCTCAGGCCACAGATACG. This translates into CASSLAQATDT. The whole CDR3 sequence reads CASSLAQATDTQYF.